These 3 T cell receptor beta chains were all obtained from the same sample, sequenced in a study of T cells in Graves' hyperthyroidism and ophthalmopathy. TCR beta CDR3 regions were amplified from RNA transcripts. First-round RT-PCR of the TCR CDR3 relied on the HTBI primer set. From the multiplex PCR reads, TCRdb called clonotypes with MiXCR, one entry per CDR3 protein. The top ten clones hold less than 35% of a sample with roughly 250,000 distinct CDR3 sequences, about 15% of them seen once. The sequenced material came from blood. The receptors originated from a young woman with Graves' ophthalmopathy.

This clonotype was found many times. This chain's CDR3 is CASSFAGTYEQYF. The DNA of the CDR3 is TGTGCCAGCAGCTTCGCAGGTACATACGAGCAGTACTTC. The chain uses TRBV7-2 and TRBJ2-7; D call uncertain. V shed 3 bases and J shed 4 bases, with 10 bases lying between them. Per the germline V gene, CDR1 is SGHTA and CDR2 is FQGNSA. The CDR3 has 13 amino acids.

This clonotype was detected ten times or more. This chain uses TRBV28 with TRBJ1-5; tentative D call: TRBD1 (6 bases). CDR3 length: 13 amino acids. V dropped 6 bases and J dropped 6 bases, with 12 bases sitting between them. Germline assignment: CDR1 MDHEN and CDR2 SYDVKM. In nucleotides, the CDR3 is TGTGCCAGCAGGAAACAGGGCCCTCAGCCCCAGCATTTT. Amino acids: CASRKQGPQPQHF.

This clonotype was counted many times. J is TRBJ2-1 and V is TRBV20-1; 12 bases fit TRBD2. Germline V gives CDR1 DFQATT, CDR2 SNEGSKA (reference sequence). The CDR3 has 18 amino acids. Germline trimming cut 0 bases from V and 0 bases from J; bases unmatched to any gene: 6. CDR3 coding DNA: TGCAGTGCTAGAGACTTACTAGCGGGGGGACACTCCTACAATGAGCAGTTCTTC. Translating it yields CSARDLLAGGHSYNEQFF.